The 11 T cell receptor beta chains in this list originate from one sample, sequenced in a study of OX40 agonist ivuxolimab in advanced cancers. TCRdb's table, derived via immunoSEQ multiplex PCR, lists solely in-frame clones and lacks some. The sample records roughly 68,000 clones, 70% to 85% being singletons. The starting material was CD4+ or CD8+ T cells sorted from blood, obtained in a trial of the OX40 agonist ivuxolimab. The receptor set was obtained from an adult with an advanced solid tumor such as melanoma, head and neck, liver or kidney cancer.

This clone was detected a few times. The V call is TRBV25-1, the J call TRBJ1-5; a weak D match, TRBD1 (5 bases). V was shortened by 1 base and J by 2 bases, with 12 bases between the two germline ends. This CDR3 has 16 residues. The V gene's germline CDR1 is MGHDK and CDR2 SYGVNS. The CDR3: CASSEWGEKGNQPQHF. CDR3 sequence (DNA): TGTGCCAGCAGTGAATGGGGGGAGAAGGGCAATCAGCCCCAGCATTTT. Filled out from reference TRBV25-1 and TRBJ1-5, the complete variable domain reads EADIYQTPRYLVIGTGKKITLECSQTMGHDKMYWYQQDPGMELHLIHYSYGVNSTEKGDLSSESTVSRIRTEHFPLTLESARPSHTSQYLCASSEWGEKGNQPQHFGDGTRLSIL.

For the CDR3, the DNA is TGTGCCAGCAGTGATGCCGGGTCCTCCTACGAGCAGTACTTC. Its translation: CASSDAGSSYEQYF. The chain couples TRBV25-1 to TRBJ2-7; D is undetermined. Between the trimmed V and J ends, which lost 3 bases and 0 bases, there was a span of 9 bases. The CDR3 sequence is 14 residues long. From germline, CDR1 is MGHDK and CDR2 SYGVNS.

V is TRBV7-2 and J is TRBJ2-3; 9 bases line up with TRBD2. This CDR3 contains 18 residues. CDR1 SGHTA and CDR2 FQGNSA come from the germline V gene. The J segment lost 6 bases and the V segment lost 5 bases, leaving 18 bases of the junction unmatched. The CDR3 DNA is TGTGCCAGCAGCCTCCAACCGAGGGGTGCGGGAGGGTCGGATACGCAGTATTTT. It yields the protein CASSLQPRGAGGSDTQYF.

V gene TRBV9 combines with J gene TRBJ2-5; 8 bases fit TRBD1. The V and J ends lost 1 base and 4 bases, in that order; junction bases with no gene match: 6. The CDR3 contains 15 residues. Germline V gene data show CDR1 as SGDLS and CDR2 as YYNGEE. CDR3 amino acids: CASSVRQGWRETQYF. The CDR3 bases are TGTGCCAGCAGCGTACGACAGGGGTGGAGAGAGACCCAGTACTTC.

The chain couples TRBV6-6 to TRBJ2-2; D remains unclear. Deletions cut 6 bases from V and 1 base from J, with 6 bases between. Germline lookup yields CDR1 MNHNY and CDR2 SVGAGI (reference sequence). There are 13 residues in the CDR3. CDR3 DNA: TGTGCCAGCAGCTCCAGGAACACCGGGGAGCTGTTTTTT. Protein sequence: CASSSRNTGELFF.

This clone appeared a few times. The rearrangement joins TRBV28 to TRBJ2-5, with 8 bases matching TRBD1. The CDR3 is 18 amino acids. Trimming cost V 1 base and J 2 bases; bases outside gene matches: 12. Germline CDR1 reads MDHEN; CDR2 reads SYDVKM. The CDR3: CASSLLGVTGDIQETQYF. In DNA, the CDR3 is TGTGCCAGCAGTTTATTGGGGGTGACAGGGGATATACAAGAGACCCAGTACTTC.

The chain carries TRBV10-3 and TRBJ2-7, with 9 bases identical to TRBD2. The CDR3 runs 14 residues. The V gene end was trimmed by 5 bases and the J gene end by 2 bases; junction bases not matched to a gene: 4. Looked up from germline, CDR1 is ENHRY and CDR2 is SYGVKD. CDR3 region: CAISRREGTYEQYF. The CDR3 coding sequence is TGTGCCATCAGTAGGCGGGAGGGGACCTACGAGCAGTACTTC.

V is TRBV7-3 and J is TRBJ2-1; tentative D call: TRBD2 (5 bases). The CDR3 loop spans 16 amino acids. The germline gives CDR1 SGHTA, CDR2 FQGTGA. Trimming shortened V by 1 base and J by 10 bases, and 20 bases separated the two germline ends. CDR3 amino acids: CASSLIASGSLGEQFF. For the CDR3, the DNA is TGTGCCAGCAGCTTAATTGCCAGCGGATCTCTCGGGGAGCAGTTCTTC.

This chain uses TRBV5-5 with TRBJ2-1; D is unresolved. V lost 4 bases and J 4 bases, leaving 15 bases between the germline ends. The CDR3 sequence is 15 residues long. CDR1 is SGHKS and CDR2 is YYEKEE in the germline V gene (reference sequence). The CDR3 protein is CASSLQRGPYNEQFF. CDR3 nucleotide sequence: TGTGCCAGCAGCCTACAGAGAGGCCCTTACAATGAGCAGTTCTTC.

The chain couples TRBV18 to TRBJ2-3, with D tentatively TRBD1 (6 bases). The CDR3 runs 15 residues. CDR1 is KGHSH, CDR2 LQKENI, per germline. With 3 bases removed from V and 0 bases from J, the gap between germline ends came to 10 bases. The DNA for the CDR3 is TGTGCCAGCTCACCCGTTGACAGGAGCACAGATACGCAGTATTTT. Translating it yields CASSPVDRSTDTQYF. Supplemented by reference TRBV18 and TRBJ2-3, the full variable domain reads NAGVMQNPRHLVRRRGQEARLRCSPMKGHSHVYWYRQLPEEGLKFMVYLQKENIIDESGMPKERFSAEFPKEGPSILRIQQVVRGDSAAYFCASSPVDRSTDTQYFGPGTRLTVL.

CDR3 in amino acids: CASSQGVAGNTIYF. In DNA form, the CDR3 reads TGTGCCAGCAGCCAGGGGGTAGCTGGAAACACCATATATTTT. The J gene is TRBJ1-3, the V gene TRBV9; 7 positions match TRBD1. Losses at the gene ends were 4 bases for V and 2 bases for J; bases not matched to a gene: 3. The CDR3 contains 14 residues. Per germline, CDR1 SGDLS and CDR2 YYNGEE.